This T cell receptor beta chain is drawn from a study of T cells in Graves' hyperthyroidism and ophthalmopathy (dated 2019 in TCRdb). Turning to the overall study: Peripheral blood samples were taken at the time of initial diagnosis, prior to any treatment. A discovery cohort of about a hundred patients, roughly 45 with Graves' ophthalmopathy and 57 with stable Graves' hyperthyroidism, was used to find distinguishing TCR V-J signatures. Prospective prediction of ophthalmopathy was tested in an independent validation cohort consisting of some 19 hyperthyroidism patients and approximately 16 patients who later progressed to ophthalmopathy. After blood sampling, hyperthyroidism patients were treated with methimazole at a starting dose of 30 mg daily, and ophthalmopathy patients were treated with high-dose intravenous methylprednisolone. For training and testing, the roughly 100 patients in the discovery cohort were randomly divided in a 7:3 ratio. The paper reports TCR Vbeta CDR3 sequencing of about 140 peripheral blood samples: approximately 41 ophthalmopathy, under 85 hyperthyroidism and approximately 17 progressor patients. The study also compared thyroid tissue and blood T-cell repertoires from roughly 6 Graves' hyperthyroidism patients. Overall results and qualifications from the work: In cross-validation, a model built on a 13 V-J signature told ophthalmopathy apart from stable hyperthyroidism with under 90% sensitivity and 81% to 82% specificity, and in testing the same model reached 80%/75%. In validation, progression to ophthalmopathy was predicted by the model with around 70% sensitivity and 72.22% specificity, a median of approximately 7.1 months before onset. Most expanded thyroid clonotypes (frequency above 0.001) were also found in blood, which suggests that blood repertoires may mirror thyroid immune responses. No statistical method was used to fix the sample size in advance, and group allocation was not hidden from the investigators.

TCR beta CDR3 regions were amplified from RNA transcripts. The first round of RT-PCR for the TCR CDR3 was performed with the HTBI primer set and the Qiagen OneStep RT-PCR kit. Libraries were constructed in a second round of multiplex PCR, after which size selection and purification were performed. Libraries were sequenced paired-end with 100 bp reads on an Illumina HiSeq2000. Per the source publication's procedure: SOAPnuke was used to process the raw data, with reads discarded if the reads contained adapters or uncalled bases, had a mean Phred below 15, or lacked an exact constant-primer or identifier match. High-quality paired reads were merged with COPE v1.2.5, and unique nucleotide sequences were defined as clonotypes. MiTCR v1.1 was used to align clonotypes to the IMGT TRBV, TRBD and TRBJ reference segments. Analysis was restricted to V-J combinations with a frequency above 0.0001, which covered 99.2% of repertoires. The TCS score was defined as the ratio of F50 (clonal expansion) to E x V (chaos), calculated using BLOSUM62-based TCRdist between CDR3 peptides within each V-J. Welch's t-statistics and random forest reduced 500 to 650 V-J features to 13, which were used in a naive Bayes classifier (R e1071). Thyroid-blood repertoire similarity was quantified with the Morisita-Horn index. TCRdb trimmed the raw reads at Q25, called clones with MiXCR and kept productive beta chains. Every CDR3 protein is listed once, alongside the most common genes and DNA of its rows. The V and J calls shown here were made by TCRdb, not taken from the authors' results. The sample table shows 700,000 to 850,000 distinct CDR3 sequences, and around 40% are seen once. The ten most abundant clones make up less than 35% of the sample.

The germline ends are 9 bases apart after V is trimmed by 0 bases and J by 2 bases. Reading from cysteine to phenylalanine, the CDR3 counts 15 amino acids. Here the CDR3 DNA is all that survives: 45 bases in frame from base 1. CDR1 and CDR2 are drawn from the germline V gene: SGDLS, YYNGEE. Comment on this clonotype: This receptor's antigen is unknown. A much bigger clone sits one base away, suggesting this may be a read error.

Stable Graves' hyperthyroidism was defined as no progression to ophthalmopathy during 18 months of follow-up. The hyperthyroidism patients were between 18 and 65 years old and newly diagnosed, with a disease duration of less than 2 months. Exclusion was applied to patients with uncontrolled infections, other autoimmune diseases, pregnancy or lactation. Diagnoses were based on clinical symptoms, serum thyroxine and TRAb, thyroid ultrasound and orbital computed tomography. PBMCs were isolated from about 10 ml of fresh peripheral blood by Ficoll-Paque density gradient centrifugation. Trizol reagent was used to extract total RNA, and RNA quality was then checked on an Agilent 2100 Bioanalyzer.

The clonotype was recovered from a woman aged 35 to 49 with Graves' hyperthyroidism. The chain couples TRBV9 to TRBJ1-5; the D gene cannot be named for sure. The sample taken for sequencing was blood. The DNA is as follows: TGTGCCAGCAGCGTAGGAGTCAATGGCAATCAGCCCCAGCATTTT. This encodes CASSVGVNGNQPQHF.